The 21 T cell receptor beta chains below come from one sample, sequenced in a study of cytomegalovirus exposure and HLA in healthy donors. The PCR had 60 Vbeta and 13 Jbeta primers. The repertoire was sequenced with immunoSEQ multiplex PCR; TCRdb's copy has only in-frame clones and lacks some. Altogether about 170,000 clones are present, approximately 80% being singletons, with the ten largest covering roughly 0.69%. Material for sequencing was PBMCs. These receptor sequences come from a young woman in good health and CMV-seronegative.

This CDR3 is CASSSGLVQETQYF. The CDR3 region has the DNA TGTGCCAGCAGCTCCGGACTAGTCCAAGAGACCCAGTACTTC. V gene TRBV11-3 combines with J gene TRBJ2-5, with 7 bases matching TRBD2. The CDR3 is 14 residues long. The ends lost 4 bases at V and 1 base at J; junction bases unmatched: 3. The germline CDR1 and CDR2 sequences are SGHNT and YENEEA.

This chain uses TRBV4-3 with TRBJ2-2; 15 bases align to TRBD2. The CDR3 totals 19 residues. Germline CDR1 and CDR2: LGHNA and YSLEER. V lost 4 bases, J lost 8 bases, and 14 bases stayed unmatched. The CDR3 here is CASSPQGFGLAGGLGELFF. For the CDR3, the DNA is TGCGCCAGCAGCCCTCAGGGGTTTGGACTAGCGGGAGGGTTGGGGGAGCTGTTTTTT.

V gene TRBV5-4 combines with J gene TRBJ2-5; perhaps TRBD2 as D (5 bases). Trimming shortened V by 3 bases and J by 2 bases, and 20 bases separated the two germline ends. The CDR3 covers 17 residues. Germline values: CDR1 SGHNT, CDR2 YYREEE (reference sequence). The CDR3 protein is CASSSGLRKSLQETQYF. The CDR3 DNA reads TGTGCCAGCAGCTCCGGACTGCGGAAGAGTTTACAAGAGACCCAGTACTTC.

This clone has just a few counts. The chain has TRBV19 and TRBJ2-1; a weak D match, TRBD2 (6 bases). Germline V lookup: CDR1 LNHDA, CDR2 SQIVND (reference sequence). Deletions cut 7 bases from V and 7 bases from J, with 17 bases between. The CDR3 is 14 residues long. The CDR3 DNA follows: TGTGCCAGTAAGATCCGGGAGTGGAGAAATGAGCAGTTCTTC. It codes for CASKIREWRNEQFF.

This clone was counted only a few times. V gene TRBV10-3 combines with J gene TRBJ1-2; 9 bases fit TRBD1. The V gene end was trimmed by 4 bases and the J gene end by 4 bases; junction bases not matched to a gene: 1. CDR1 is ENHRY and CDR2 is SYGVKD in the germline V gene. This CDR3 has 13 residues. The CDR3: CAISVDRGYGYTF. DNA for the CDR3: TGTGCCATCAGTGTGGACAGGGGCTATGGCTACACCTTC.

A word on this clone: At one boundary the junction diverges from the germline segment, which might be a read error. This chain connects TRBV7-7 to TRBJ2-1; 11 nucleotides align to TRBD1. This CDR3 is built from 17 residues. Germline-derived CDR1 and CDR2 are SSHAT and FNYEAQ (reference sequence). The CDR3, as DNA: TGTGCTAGCAGCTTAGACCCTGGGACAGGGGGCTACAATGAGCAGTTCTTC. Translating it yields CASSLDPGTGGYNEQFF.

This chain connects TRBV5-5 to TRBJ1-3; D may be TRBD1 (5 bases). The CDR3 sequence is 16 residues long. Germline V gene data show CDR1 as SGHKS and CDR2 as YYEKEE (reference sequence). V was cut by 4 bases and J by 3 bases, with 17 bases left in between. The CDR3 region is CASSEILGTIGNTIYF. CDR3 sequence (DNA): TGTGCCAGCAGCGAAATACTCGGGACTATTGGAAACACCATATATTTT. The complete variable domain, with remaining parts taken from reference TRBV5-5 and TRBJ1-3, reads DAGVTQSPTHLIKTRGQQVTLRCSPISGHKSVSWYQQVLGQGPQFIFQYYEKEERGRGNFPDRFSARQFPNYSSELNVNALLLGDSALYLCASSEILGTIGNTIYFGEGSWLTVV.

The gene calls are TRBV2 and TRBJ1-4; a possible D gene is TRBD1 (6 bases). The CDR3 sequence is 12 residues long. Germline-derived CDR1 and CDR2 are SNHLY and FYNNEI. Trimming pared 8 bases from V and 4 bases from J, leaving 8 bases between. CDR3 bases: TGTGCCAGCCGACAGGATAATGAAAAACTGTTTTTT. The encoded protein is CASRQDNEKLFF.

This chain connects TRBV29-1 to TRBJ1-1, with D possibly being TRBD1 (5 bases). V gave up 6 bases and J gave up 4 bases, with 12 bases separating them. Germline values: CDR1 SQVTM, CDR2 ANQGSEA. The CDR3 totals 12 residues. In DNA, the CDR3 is TGCAGCGTCGCTGGGGGGTCCACTGAAGCTTTCTTT. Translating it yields CSVAGGSTEAFF.

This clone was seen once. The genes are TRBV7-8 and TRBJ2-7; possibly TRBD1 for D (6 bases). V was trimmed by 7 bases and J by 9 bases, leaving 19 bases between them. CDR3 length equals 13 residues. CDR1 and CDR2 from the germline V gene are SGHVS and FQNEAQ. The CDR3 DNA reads TGTGCCAGCACTGATAGTCTACAGGGATCGCAGTACTTC. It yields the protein CASTDSLQGSQYF.

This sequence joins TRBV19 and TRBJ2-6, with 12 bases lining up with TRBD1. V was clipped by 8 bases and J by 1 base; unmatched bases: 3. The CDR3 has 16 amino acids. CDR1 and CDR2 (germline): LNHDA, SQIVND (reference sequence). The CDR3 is CASGTGGRSGANVLTF. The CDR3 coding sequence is TGTGCCAGTGGGACAGGGGGCAGGTCTGGGGCCAACGTCCTGACTTTC.

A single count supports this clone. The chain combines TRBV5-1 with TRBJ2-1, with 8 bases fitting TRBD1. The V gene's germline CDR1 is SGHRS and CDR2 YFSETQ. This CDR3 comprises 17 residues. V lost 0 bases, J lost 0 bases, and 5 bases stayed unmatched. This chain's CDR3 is CASSLGGTGGSYNEQFF. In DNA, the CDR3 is TGCGCCAGCAGCTTGGGGGGGACAGGAGGCTCCTACAATGAGCAGTTCTTC.

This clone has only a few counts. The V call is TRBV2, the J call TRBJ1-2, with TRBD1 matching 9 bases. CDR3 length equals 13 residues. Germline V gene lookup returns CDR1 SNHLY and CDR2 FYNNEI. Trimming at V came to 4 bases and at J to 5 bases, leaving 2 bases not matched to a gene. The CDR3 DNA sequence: TGTGCCAGCAGTGGACAGGGGGATTATGGCTACACCTTC. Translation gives CASSGQGDYGYTF. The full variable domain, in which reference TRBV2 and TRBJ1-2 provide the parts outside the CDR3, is EPEVTQTPSHQVTQMGQEVILRCVPISNHLYFYWYRQILGQKVEFLVSFYNNEISEKSEIFDDQFSVERPDGSNFTLKIRSTKLEDSAMYFCASSGQGDYGYTFGSGTRLTVV.

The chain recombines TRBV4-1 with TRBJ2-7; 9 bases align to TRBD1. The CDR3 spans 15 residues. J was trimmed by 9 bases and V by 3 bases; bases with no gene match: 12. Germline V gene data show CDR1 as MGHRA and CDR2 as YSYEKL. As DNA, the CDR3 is TGCGCCAGCAGCCAGCCCCGGGACAGGGCGAGTAGGCAGTACTTC. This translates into CASSQPRDRASRQYF.

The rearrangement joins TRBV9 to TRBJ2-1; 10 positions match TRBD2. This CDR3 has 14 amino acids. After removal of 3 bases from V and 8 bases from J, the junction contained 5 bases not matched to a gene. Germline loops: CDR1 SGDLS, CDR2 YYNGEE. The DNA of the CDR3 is TGTGCCAGCAGCGCACCGACTAGCGGGCATGAGCAGTTCTTC. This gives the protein CASSAPTSGHEQFF.

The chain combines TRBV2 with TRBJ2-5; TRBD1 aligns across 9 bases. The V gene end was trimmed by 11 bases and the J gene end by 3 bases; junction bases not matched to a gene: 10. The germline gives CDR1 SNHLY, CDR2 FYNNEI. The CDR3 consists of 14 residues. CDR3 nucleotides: TGTGCCGGCAAAGCCGGGACAGGGAAAGAGACCCAGTACTTC. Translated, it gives CAGKAGTGKETQYF. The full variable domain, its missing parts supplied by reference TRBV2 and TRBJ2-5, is EPEVTQTPSHQVTQMGQEVILRCVPISNHLYFYWYRQILGQKVEFLVSFYNNEISEKSEIFDDQFSVERPDGSNFTLKIRSTKLEDSAMYFCAGKAGTGKETQYFGPGTRLLVL.

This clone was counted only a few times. CDR3 sequence (DNA): TGTGCCAGCAGCTTAGCCGGGAGGTTTAACTATGGCTACACCTTC. This codes for CASSLAGRFNYGYTF. V gene TRBV7-8 combines with J gene TRBJ1-2; no firm D call. Per the germline V gene, CDR1 is SGHVS and CDR2 is FQNEAQ. There are 15 residues in the CDR3. V was cut by 0 bases and J by 1 base, with 9 bases left in between.

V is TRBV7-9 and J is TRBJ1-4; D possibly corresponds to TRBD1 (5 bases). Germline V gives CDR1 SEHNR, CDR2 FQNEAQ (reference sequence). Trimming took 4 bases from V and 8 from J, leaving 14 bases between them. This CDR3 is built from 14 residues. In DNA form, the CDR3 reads TGTGCCAGCAGCTCCACACGGGGGGACGAAAAACTGTTTTTT. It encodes CASSSTRGDEKLFF.

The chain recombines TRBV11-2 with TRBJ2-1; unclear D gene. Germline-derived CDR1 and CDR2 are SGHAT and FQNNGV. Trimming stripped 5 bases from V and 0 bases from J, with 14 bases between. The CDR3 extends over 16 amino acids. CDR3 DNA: TGTGCCAGCAGCGTCGCTATGTCCTACTCCTACAATGAGCAGTTCTTC. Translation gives CASSVAMSYSYNEQFF.

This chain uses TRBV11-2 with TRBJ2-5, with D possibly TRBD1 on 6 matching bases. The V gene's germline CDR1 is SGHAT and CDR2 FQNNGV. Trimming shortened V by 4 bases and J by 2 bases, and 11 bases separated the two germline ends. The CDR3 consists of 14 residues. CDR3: CASSSDSLQETQYF. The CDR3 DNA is TGTGCCAGCAGCTCGGACAGTTTACAAGAGACCCAGTACTTC.

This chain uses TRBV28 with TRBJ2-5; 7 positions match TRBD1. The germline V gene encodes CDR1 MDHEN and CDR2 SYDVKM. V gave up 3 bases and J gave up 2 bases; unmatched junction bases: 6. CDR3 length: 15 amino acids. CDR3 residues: CASSLTGNLQETQYF. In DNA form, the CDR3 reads TGTGCCAGCAGTTTGACAGGGAATCTTCAAGAGACCCAGTACTTC. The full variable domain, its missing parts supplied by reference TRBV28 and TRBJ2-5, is DVKVTQSSRYLVKRTGEKVFLECVQDMDHENMFWYRQDPGLGLRLIYFSYDVKMKEKGDIPEGYSVSREKKERFSLILESASTNQTSMYLCASSLTGNLQETQYFGPGTRLLVL.